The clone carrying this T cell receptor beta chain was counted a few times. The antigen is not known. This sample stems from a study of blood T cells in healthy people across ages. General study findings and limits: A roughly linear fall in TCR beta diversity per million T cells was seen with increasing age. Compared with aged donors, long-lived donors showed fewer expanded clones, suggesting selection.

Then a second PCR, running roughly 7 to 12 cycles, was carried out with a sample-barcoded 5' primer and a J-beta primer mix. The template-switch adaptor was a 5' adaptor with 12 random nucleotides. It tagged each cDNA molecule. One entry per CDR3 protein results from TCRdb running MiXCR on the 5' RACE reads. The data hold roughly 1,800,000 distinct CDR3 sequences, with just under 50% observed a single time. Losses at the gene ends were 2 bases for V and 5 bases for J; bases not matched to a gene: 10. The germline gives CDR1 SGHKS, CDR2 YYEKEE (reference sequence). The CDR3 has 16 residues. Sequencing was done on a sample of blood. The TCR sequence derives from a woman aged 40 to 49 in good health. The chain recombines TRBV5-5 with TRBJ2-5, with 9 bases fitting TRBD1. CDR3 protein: CASSFQIGTGRETQYF. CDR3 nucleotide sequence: TGTGCCAGCAGCTTTCAAATCGGGACAGGGAGGGAGACCCAGTACTTC.